The clone carrying this T cell receptor beta chain was seen only a few times. Antigen specificity is unknown. Generation of TCR cDNA used 5'RACE template switching (which added a universal primer site and UMIs). Each CDR3 protein is one row after TCRdb ran MiXCR on the 5' RACE reads. The sample has 300,000 or so distinct CDR3 sequences, 8.1% seen once. V was pared by 8 bases and J by 0 bases, with 8 bases between. Germline V gives CDR1 MNHEY, CDR2 SVGEGT. The CDR3 runs 12 residues. These data originate in a study of T cells after yellow fever vaccination. Study as a whole: SMART-Seq v4 Ultra Low Input served to prepare low-cell-number fractions.

Points from the study as a whole: Some clonotypes were seen in both the CD4 and the CD8 compartments. These made up a small share and likely arose from convergent recombination. The study re-detected most primary-vaccination clones after the booster (approximately 96% CD4, approximately 87% CD8).

V usage is TRBV6-2 or TRBV6-3 and J usage is TRBJ2-7; the D is unclear. Sequencing was performed on PBMCs, taken roughly 45 days after the first yellow fever vaccination. The TCR was taken from a young man who received the YFV17D yellow fever vaccine. CDR3 in amino acids: CASDNGSYEQYF. The CDR3 bases are TGTGCCAGCGATAACGGCTCCTACGAGCAGTACTTC.